This T cell receptor beta chain came from a study of CD8+ T cells in alopecia areata listed by TCRdb under 2018. Regarding the complete study: Treated patients were enrolled in an open-label pilot trial of oral tofacitinib at 5 to 10 mg twice daily for moderate-to-severe alopecia areata. Patients received tofacitinib for 6 to 18 months and were then followed off drug for 6 months to check for delayed response and recurrence. The SALT score, which quantifies the percentage of affected scalp surface area, was used to measure disease severity in treated patients. To study T cell clonal expansion in alopecia areata, the researchers applied high-throughput TCRbeta sequencing to both the C3H/HeJ mouse model and human patients. On the human side, TCRbeta sequencing was run on scalp tissue and on sorted CD4+ and CD8+ peripheral blood T cells from healthy controls and from alopecia areata patients with either patchy or totalis/universalis disease. Patients on tofacitinib were biopsied at baseline and after 4 and 24 weeks of treatment, and several of the patients also had a later scalp biopsy. Clonality in the scalp was compared among normal scalp (n=4), patchy alopecia areata scalp (n=8), and alopecia totalis/universalis scalp (n=8). The RNA source kit depended on sample type: the PAXgene miRNA kit for fixed scalp, the miRNeasy kit for PBMCs, and the RNeasy kit for mouse skin. immunoSEQ multiplex PCR using 35 Vbeta forward primers and 13 Jbeta reverse primers was used to amplify TCRbeta CDR3 regions.

Comment on this clone: Its cognate antigen has yet to be identified. Per-nucleotide qualities are absent, and no much larger clonotype sits a single base away.

The full study reports these points: Because the treated cohort was small and had just a single nonresponder, larger studies are needed to establish links between baseline CD8+ expansion and response. Many expanded lesional clones were found to persist in scalp and blood during tofacitinib treatment, and relapse after treatment cessation may be partly explained by this persistence. Unlike mouse skin, where gammadelta T cells dominate, normal human skin contains resident alphabeta T cells that get sequenced too, which complicates analysis of the scalp TCR repertoire. TCR sequences shared between patients were less clear than in mice, possibly partly because of HLA diversity in the patient population. Lesional scalp, especially in alopecia totalis/universalis, showed higher clonality and more expanded CD8+ clones than normal scalp, suggesting antigenic drive. Scalp clonality and the number of expanded CD8+ clones among the top 100 scalp clones were significantly decreased by tofacitinib.

The sample's time point label, in plain terms: less than 25 weeks on oral tofacitinib. The treatment or condition tag for this specimen amounts to: oral pan-JAK inhibitor, 5-10 mg twice daily. Lesional scalp punch biopsies and peripheral blood were collected from alopecia areata patients. PBMCs were isolated by density centrifugation and stained for CD3, CD4 and CD8, after which CD4+ and CD8+ T cells were sorted on a FACSAria. CDR3 length: 18 amino acids, cysteine to phenylalanine. The DNA shown is the 54-base CDR3, in frame from base 1. Based on the germline V gene (reference sequence), the CDR1 and CDR2 sequences are LNHDA and SQIVND. The trim is 7 bases for V and 5 bases for J, with a gap of 27 bases between the germline ends. The library came from the immunoSEQ multiplex PCR assay. To provide template for TCR sequencing, every sample had RNA extracted and reverse transcribed into cDNA. First-strand cDNA was synthesized using SuperScript III with a 2:1 mix of oligo-dT and random hexamers. A synthetic immune receptor repertoire was used to gauge amplification bias, and whatever bias remained was removed computationally. The study's processing was this. Raw reads were preprocessed for error removal, and CDR3 was defined according to IMGT conventions as running from the conserved cysteine to phenylalanine. To get clonality, Shannon entropy was normalized by log2 of the number of productive unique TCRs and the result was subtracted from 1. Whether scalp clones were CD4 or CD8 was inferred by matching scalp TCRbeta sequences against CD4 and CD8 repertoires sorted from blood. Imported from immuneACCESS, the table was reduced by TCRdb to in-frame sequences with V and J called. These copies leave out some clones; in studies compared against another copy, an unresolved V gene accounts for under half, and the cause of the remainder is not known. That table is the source of V, J and clone size, and D and trimming were worked out from the DNA. This sample has over 100,000 clones in its table, and approximately 54% of those were observed once. The ten largest clonotypes hold 9.5% to 15% of the sample.

This chain is built from TRBV19 and TRBJ1-5; the D gene is unclear. The origin of this receptor is a human donor with alopecia areata. Sequencing was performed on CD8+ T cells sorted from blood, taken at week 24, from a patient treated with tofacitinib. CDR3 loop: CASTPALGFIYGDQPQHF. The DNA reads as follows: TGTGCCAGTACCCCTGCTTTAGGTTTCATCTATGGCGATCAGCCCCAGCATTTT.